This T cell receptor (beta chain) was obtained from a study of long-term antiretroviral therapy in people with HIV. Study-level results: ART preceded a rise in diversity that nonetheless stayed lower than in transplant donor controls. Clones with expansion before ART led the repertoire at all time points.

Treatment for every participant with HIV took place in the United States. At survey level, the immunoSEQ assay was run in its v3.0 version. The data were produced by immunoSEQ multiplex PCR, yet TCRdb's version contains in-frame clones alone and is incomplete. The sample shows 20,000 or so clones, about four fifths of them seen only once. Comment on this clone: The antigen is unknown.

Sequences were derived from unsorted PBMCs, sampled 4.4 years after starting antiretroviral therapy. The TCR sequence derives from a man aged 30 to 45 with HIV.

As DNA, the CDR3 is TGTGCCAGCAGTGAAGAGCCGGGACAGGCACCCTACGAGCAGTACTTC. Translation gives CASSEEPGQAPYEQYF. This chain connects TRBV6-1 to TRBJ2-7; 8 nucleotides line up with TRBD1. The CDR3 length is 16 residues. Losses at the gene ends were 1 base for V and 2 bases for J; bases not matched to a gene: 7. Germline values: CDR1 MNHNS, CDR2 SASEGT.